The entry below describes one T cell receptor (beta chain). The data are from a study of cytomegalovirus exposure and HLA in healthy donors. V lost 6 bases and J lost 7, with 13 bases in between. CDR3 length equals 13 residues. Germline loops: CDR1 MRHNA, CDR2 SNTAGT. Amplification used 60 Vbeta primers and 13 Jbeta primers. The table came from immunoSEQ multiplex PCR; TCRdb's copy has only in-frame clones and leaves some out. The data hold around 120,000 clones, with roughly four fifths observed a single time. Material: PBMCs. The sequence came from a middle-aged woman in good health and CMV-seropositive. The gene calls are TRBV6-4 and TRBJ1-5; D not certain. The CDR3 bases are TGTGCCAGCAGCCCAAGGTCTAGGCAGCCCCAGCATTTT. It specifies CASSPRSRQPQHF.